Listed here are 20 T cell receptor beta chains from one sample, sequenced in a study of blood T cell repertoires in COVID-19. This table comes from immunoSEQ multiplex PCR, and its TCRdb copy is limited to in-frame clones, with some not included. This sample yields over 85,000 clones, of which approximately 90% are seen a single time; 2% belongs to the top ten. The sequencing input was peripheral blood. These receptors were taken from a man aged 45-65 years with active COVID-19.

This clone was seen once. This sequence joins TRBV7-3 and TRBJ2-2; TRBD1 aligns across 10 bases. The ends lost 5 bases at V and 7 bases at J; junction bases unmatched: 13. The CDR3 consists of 17 residues. Germline assignment: CDR1 SGHTA and CDR2 FQGTGA. In DNA, the CDR3 is TGTGCCAGCAGCCCGTACCCTGGGACAGGGGTGGGCGGGGAGCTGTTTTTT. The encoded protein is CASSPYPGTGVGGELFF.

This chain connects TRBV6-5 to TRBJ2-7; D possibly corresponds to TRBD1 (6 bases). The CDR3 loop spans 14 amino acids. The germline gives CDR1 MNHEY, CDR2 SVGAGI. V was pared by 6 bases and J by 2 bases, with 14 bases between. The DNA of the CDR3 is TGTGCCAGCAGAAAAGGGTGGGGGCCCTACGAGCAGTACTTC. It yields the protein CASRKGWGPYEQYF.

The chain joins TRBV4-1 to TRBJ1-6; 7 nucleotides align to TRBD1. The V gene end was trimmed by 4 bases and the J gene end by 9 bases; junction bases not matched to a gene: 3. Germline loops: CDR1 MGHRA, CDR2 YSYEKL. This CDR3 is 13 amino acids long. The CDR3 nucleotides read TGCGCCAGCAGCCCCCCAGGGGGTTCACCCCTCCACTTT. Translating gives CASSPPGGSPLHF.

The chain combines TRBV5-1 with TRBJ2-7; possibly TRBD2 for D (6 bases). CDR1 and CDR2 from the germline V gene are SGHRS and YFSETQ. The CDR3 runs to 15 residues. V was clipped by 0 bases and J by 2 bases, with 12 bases between them. The DNA for the CDR3 is TGCGCCAGCAGCTTGGATGAGGGAGGACCCTACGAGCAGTACTTC. Translating gives CASSLDEGGPYEQYF.

The J gene is TRBJ1-3, the V gene TRBV5-6, with D tentatively TRBD1 (5 bases). Trimming left V 2 bases short and J 4 bases short, with 13 bases between. The CDR3 extends over 15 amino acids. Germline V lookup: CDR1 SGHDT, CDR2 YYEEEE. CDR3 residues: CASSLITGAGNTIYF. In DNA form, the CDR3 reads TGTGCCAGCAGCTTAATAACAGGTGCCGGAAACACCATATATTTT. The full variable domain, rest sourced from reference TRBV5-6 and TRBJ1-3, is DAGVTQSPTHLIKTRGQQVTLRCSPKSGHDTVSWYQQALGQGPQFIFQYYEEEERQRGNFPDRFSGHQFPNYSSELNVNALLLGDSALYLCASSLITGAGNTIYFGEGSWLTVV.

The J gene is TRBJ1-5, the V gene TRBV19; no definite D call. V shed 3 bases and J shed 1 base, with 13 bases lying between them. The germline CDR1 and CDR2 sequences are LNHDA and SQIVND (reference sequence). This CDR3 comprises 16 residues. The CDR3 region is CASSIVDQRSNQPQHF. CDR3 DNA: TGTGCCAGTAGTATTGTGGACCAGCGGAGCAATCAGCCCCAGCATTTT.

The CDR3: CASSFLQGPQPQHF. DNA of the CDR3: TGTGCCAGCAGCTTCCTACAGGGCCCTCAGCCCCAGCATTTT. V is TRBV7-2 and J is TRBJ1-5; D is perhaps TRBD1 (6 bases). The V and J ends lost 3 bases and 6 bases respectively, with 12 bases between them. CDR3 size: 14 residues. Germline CDR1 and CDR2: SGHTA and FQGNSA.

The chain recombines TRBV19 with TRBJ1-1; a possible D gene is TRBD1 (5 bases). The ends were cut back, 7 bases at V and 0 bases at J, with 9 bases in the middle. Germline V gene sequence: CDR1 LNHDA, CDR2 SQIVND (reference sequence). The CDR3 covers 13 residues. The CDR3 DNA is TGTGCCAGTACCCGACAGCTGAACACTGAAGCTTTCTTT. Translating gives CASTRQLNTEAFF.

The chain couples TRBV3-1 (or the pseudogene TRBV3-2) to TRBJ1-1; D gene ambiguous. The germline V and J ends were trimmed by 6 bases and 1 base, with 9 bases remaining between them. Per the germline V gene, CDR1 is LGHDT and CDR2 is YNNKEL (reference sequence). The CDR3 has 13 amino acids. The CDR3 protein is CASSPGENTEAFF. Here the CDR3 DNA reads TGTGCCAGCAGTCCCGGGGAGAACACTGAAGCTTTCTTT.

The chain uses TRBV9 and TRBJ1-2; no definite D call. V was clipped by 0 bases and J by 4 bases, with 7 bases between them. The CDR3 runs 13 residues. Looked up from germline, CDR1 is SGDLS and CDR2 is YYNGEE. CDR3 region: CASSVGQPYGYTF. DNA for the CDR3: TGTGCCAGCAGCGTAGGACAACCCTATGGCTACACCTTC.

This chain uses TRBV3-1 (or the pseudogene TRBV3-2) with TRBJ1-4, with 11 bases matching TRBD1. Looked up from germline, CDR1 is LGHDT and CDR2 is YNNKEL (reference sequence). The V gene end was trimmed by 1 base and the J gene end by 8 bases; junction bases not matched to a gene: 9. CDR3 length: 17 amino acids. The CDR3 sequence: CASSQGDRGVLEEKLFF. DNA for the CDR3: TGTGCCAGCAGCCAAGGGGACAGGGGGGTCCTAGAAGAAAAACTGTTTTTT.

This CDR3 reads CASSQGAGVPTQYF. The CDR3 coding sequence is TGTGCCAGCAGCCAAGGAGCGGGGGTACCTACCCAGTACTTC. The chain uses TRBV3-1 (or the pseudogene TRBV3-2) and TRBJ2-5; TRBD2 aligns across 8 bases. Germline trimming cut 1 base from V and 8 bases from J; bases unmatched to any gene: 6. Germline V gene sequence: CDR1 LGHDT, CDR2 YNNKEL (reference sequence). The CDR3 spans 14 residues.

In its sample, this clone was seen once. The genes are TRBV12-3 or TRBV12-4 and TRBJ2-5; D is uncertain. The CDR3 totals 13 residues. Between the trimmed V and J ends, which lost 7 bases and 7 bases, there was a span of 16 bases. The CDR3 DNA follows: TGTGCCAGCAATATGGGCCTCGGTGGGACCCAGTACTTC. This sequence encodes CASNMGLGGTQYF.

This chain links TRBV7-9 with TRBJ2-7, with D perhaps matching TRBD1 (6 bases). This CDR3 spans 14 amino acids. Trimming shortened V by 5 bases and J by 5 bases, and 16 bases separated the two germline ends. Germline lookup yields CDR1 SEHNR and CDR2 FQNEAQ (reference sequence). DNA for the CDR3: TGTGCCAGCAGCCTGCGCCATGAGGGGGACGAGCAGTACTTC. Protein product: CASSLRHEGDEQYF.

The chain couples TRBV13 to TRBJ2-7; the D is unclear. Germline lookup yields CDR1 PRHDT and CDR2 FYEKMQ (reference sequence). Trimming removed 2 bases at V and 4 bases at J, with 12 bases between. CDR3 length: 14 residues. The CDR3 nucleotides are TGTGCCAGCAGCTTAACCGCGACAACATACGAGCAGTACTTC. This translates into CASSLTATTYEQYF.

The chain employs TRBV3-1 (or the pseudogene TRBV3-2) and TRBJ2-5, with 7 bases matching TRBD2. V was pared by 3 bases and J by 6 bases, with 10 bases of the junction left unmatched. Germline assignment: CDR1 LGHDT and CDR2 YNNKEL (reference sequence). The length of the CDR3 is 15 residues. The CDR3 nucleotides are TGTGCCAGCAGCCACGAGGGAGAACTAGCGAAGACCCAGTACTTC. Protein product: CASSHEGELAKTQYF.

The rearrangement links TRBV15 to TRBJ1-6; 7 bases line up with TRBD1. CDR3 length: 12 amino acids. The junction had 3 bases not matched to a gene; V was cut back by 8 bases and J by 8 bases. Germline V lookup: CDR1 LNHNV, CDR2 YYDKDF (reference sequence). This CDR3 reads CATGTAYSPLHF. In nucleotides, the CDR3 is TGTGCCACCGGGACAGCTTATTCACCCCTCCACTTT. Full variable domain (remainder filled in from reference TRBV15 and TRBJ1-6): DAMVIQNPRYQVTQFGKPVTLSCSQTLNHNVMYWYQQKSSQAPKLLFHYYDKDFNNEADTPDNFQSRRPNTSFCFLDIRSPGLGDTAMYLCATGTAYSPLHFGNGTRLTVT.

This chain connects TRBV11-2 to TRBJ1-4; no firm D call. This CDR3 contains 14 residues. The germline CDR1 and CDR2 sequences are SGHAT and FQNNGV. V shed 4 bases and J shed 5 bases, with 11 bases lying between them. CDR3 sequence (DNA): TGTGCCAGCAGCTCCCGGGTTCTAAATGAAAAACTGTTTTTT. It translates to CASSSRVLNEKLFF. Together with reference TRBV11-2 and TRBJ1-4, the CDR3 gives the full variable domain: EAGVAQSPRYKIIEKRQSVAFWCNPISGHATLYWYQQILGQGPKLLIQFQNNGVVDDSQLPKDRFSAERLKGVDSTLKIQPAKLEDSAVYLCASSSRVLNEKLFFGSGTQLSVL.

The chain carries TRBV7-9 and TRBJ2-1; 13 nucleotides agree with TRBD2. There are 15 residues in the CDR3. After removal of 6 bases from V and 4 bases from J, the junction contained 3 bases not matched to a gene. Germline V gene data show CDR1 as SEHNR and CDR2 as FQNEAQ (reference sequence). The CDR3 DNA reads as TGTGCCAGCAGTAAGACTAGCGGGGGGTACAATGAGCAGTTCTTC. Amino acid sequence: CASSKTSGGYNEQFF.

This rearrangement joins TRBV3-1 (or the pseudogene TRBV3-2) to TRBJ2-1; the match to TRBD2 covers 10 bases. CDR1 is LGHDT and CDR2 is YNNKEL in the germline V gene (reference sequence). This CDR3 contains 17 residues. V gave up 4 bases and J gave up 7 bases; unmatched junction bases: 13. CDR3 nucleotide sequence: TGTGCCAGCAGCCCCTTCCCAGCGGGGGGGCTTCTAAATGAGCAGTTCTTC. This sequence encodes CASSPFPAGGLLNEQFF.